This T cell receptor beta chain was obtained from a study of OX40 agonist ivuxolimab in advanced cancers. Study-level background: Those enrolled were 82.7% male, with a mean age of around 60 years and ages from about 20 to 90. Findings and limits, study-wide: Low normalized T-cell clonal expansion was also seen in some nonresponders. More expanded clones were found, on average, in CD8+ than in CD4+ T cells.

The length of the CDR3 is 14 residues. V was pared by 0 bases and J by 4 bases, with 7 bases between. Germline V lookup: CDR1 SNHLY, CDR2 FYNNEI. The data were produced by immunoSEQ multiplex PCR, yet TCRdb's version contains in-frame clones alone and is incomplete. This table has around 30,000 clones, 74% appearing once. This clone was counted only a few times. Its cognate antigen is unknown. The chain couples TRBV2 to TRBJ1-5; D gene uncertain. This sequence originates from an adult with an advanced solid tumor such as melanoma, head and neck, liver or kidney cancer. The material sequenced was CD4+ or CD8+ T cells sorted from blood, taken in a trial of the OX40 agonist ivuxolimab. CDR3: CASSEARQNQPQHF. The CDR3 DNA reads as TGTGCCAGCAGTGAAGCGCGCCAAAATCAGCCCCAGCATTTT.